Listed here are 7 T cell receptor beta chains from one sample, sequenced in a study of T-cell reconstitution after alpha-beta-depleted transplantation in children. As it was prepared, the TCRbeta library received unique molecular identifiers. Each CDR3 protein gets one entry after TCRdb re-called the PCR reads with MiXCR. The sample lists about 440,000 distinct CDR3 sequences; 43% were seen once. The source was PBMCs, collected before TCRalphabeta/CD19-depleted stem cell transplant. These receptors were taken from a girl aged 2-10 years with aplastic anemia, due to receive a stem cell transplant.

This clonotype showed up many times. The CDR3 region has the DNA TGTGCCAGCAGCGTAGCTACGGGAGCAGGAGAGCAGTACTTC. This sequence encodes CASSVATGAGEQYF. The chain recombines TRBV9 with TRBJ2-7; maybe TRBD2 (6 bases). The CDR3 runs to 14 residues. Germline V gene sequence: CDR1 SGDLS, CDR2 YYNGEE. Deletions cut 0 bases from V and 7 bases from J, with 14 bases between.

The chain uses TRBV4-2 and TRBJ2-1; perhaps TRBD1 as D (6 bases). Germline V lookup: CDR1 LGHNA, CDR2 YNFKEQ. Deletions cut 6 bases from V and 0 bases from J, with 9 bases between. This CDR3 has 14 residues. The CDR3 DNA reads TGTGCCAGCAGGCAGGGGCCCTCCTACAATGAGCAGTTCTTC. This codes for CASRQGPSYNEQFF.

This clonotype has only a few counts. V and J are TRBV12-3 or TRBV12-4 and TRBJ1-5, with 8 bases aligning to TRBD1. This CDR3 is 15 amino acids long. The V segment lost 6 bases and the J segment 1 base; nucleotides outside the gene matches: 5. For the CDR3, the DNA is TGTGCCAGCAGCTCCGACAGGGGAAGCAATCAGCCCCAGCATTTT. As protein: CASSSDRGSNQPQHF.

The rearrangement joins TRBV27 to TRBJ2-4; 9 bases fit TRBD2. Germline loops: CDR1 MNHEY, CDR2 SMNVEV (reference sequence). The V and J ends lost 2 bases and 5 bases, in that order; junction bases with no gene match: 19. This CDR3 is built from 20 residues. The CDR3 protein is CASSLRGGYGGRAGENIQYF. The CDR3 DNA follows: TGTGCCAGCAGTTTAAGAGGGGGTTACGGCGGGAGGGCCGGGGAAAACATTCAGTACTTC.

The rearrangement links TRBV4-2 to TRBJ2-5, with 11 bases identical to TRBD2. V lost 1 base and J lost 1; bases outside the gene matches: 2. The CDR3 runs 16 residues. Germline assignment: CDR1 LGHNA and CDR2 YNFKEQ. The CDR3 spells CASSQATSGVQETQYF. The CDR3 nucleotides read TGTGCCAGCAGCCAAGCGACTAGCGGGGTCCAAGAGACCCAGTACTTC.

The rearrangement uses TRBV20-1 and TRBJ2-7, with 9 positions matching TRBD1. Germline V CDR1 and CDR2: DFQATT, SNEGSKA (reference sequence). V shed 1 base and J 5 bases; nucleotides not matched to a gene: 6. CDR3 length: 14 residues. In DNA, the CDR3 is TGCAGTGCTAGAGTGGACAGGGGATGGCACGAGCAGTACTTC. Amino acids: CSARVDRGWHEQYF.

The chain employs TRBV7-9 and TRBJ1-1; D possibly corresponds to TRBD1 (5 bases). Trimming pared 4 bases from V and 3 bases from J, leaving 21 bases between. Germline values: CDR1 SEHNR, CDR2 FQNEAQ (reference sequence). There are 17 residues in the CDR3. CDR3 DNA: TGTGCCAGCAGCTCCCCCACAGGTCGGGTGTTGGACACTGAAGCTTTCTTT. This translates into CASSSPTGRVLDTEAFF.